This is a list of T cell receptor beta chains from one sample in a study of blood T cell repertoires in COVID-19. Method: immunoSEQ multiplex PCR; TCRdb's copy keeps in-frame clones and lacks some. Of tens of thousands of clones in the sample, 90% to 95% are singletons; the top ten hold about 4.2%. The specimen was peripheral blood. These receptors all come from a man in his fifties or sixties with acute or convalescent COVID-19. Both conserved end residues are part of each CDR3. Fields, in order: CDR3 length, J gene, D gene, V gene, CDR3 protein, CDR3 DNA. The D gene is left open where the match is weak.

14 | TRBJ2-7 | TRBD2 | TRBV19 | CASSNLAASYEQYF | TGTGCCAGTAGTAACCTAGCGGCCTCCTACGAGCAGTACTTC
14 | TRBJ2-3 | TRBD1 | TRBV24-1 | CATSESTGADTQYF | TGTGCCACCAGTGAATCGACAGGGGCAGATACGCAGTATTTT
14 | TRBJ1-2 | . | TRBV6-2/TRBV6-3 | CASSPRDTNYGYTF | TGTGCCAGCAGTCCCCGGGACACTAACTATGGCTACACCTTC
13 | TRBJ1-1 | TRBD1 | TRBV19 | CASSINRGTEAFF | TGTGCCAGTAGTATTAACAGGGGCACTGAAGCTTTCTTT
13 | TRBJ2-2 | . | TRBV6-1 | CASSELAAGELFF | TGTGCCAGCAGTGAATTGGCAGCCGGGGAGCTGTTTTTT
15 | TRBJ2-5 | TRBD1 | TRBV7-6 | CASSLGQGRWETQYF | TGTGCCAGCAGCTTGGGACAGGGCCGTTGGGAGACCCAGTACTTC
14 | TRBJ2-2 | . | TRBV29-1 | CSAMKAAAPGELFF | TGCAGCGCCATGAAAGCGGCAGCCCCCGGGGAGCTGTTTTTT
16 | TRBJ2-7 | . | TRBV3-1/TRBV3-2 | CASSQGVTSPTYEQYF | TGTGCCAGCAGCCAAGGCGTCACTAGCCCCACCTACGAGCAGTACTTC
17 | TRBJ1-4 | TRBD1 | TRBV24-1 | CATSDPRDSATNEKLFF | TGTGCCACCAGTGACCCAAGGGACAGTGCAACTAATGAAAAACTGTTTTTT
18 | TRBJ2-1 | TRBD2 | TRBV13 | CASSLVRFGLAGGDEQFF | TGTGCCAGCAGCTTAGTAAGATTCGGACTAGCTGGAGGTGATGAGCAGTTCTTC
14 | TRBJ2-5 | TRBD2 | TRBV9 | CASSVVASGETQYF | TGTGCCAGCAGCGTAGTGGCTAGCGGAGAGACCCAGTACTTC
14 | TRBJ2-2 | TRBD2 | TRBV25-1 | CASSEAWTSGKLFF | TGTGCCAGCAGTGAGGCATGGACTAGCGGGAAGCTGTTTTTT
16 | TRBJ2-1 | TRBD2 | TRBV5-1 | CASSLRSSGTYNEQFF | TGCGCCAGCAGCTTGCGCTCTAGCGGAACCTACAATGAGCAGTTCTTC
15 | TRBJ2-7 | . | TRBV6-5 | CASNVVQGGVYEQYF | TGTGCCAGCAACGTTGTACAAGGGGGGGTCTACGAGCAGTACTTC
16 | TRBJ2-5 | TRBD2 | TRBV18 | CASSPLGTSGQETQYF | TGTGCCAGCTCACCACTTGGGACTAGCGGTCAAGAGACCCAGTACTTC
12 | TRBJ2-1 | . | TRBV12-3/TRBV12-4 | CASSSGSNEQFF | TGTGCCAGCAGTTCGGGTAGCAATGAGCAGTTCTTC
16 | TRBJ2-1 | TRBD2 | TRBV24-1 | CATSDKAGVGYNEQFF | TGTGCCACCAGTGACAAAGCGGGAGTGGGGTACAATGAGCAGTTCTTC
14 | TRBJ1-4 | TRBD1 | TRBV5-6 | CASSRDRVGEKLFF | TGTGCCAGCAGCCGAGACAGGGTTGGAGAAAAACTGTTTTTT
14 | TRBJ2-7 | . | TRBV5-1 | CASSLVGSSYEQYF | TGCGCCAGCAGCTTGGTGGGCAGTTCCTACGAGCAGTACTTC
11 | TRBJ2-7 | . | TRBV30 | CAWSVRYEQYF | TGTGCCTGGAGTGTCAGGTACGAGCAGTACTTC
18 | TRBJ2-1 | TRBD2 | TRBV25-1 | CASSEYVIAGGQYNEQFF | TGTGCCAGCAGTGAATATGTAATAGCGGGAGGCCAGTACAATGAGCAGTTCTTC
19 | TRBJ2-3 | TRBD2 | TRBV4-2 | CASSLSRGLADQFSDTQYF | TGTGCCAGCAGCCTTTCGAGGGGACTAGCGGACCAATTCTCAGATACGCAGTATTTT